This T cell receptor (beta chain) was found in a study of blood T cell repertoires in COVID-19. Study overall: Acute and convalescent COVID-19 specimens originated in the United States, Italy and Spain. T cells, B-cell-depleted T cells, or PBMCs supplied cDNA or gDNA.

The CDR3 is made up of 16 amino acids. Looked up from germline, CDR1 is KGHDR and CDR2 is SFDVKD. The V gene end was trimmed by 1 base and the J gene end by 6 bases; junction bases not matched to a gene: 8. Original processing methods: Cell counts per sample came from amplifying reference gene primers. Here immunoSEQ multiplex PCR was the method, and the copy in TCRdb shows in-frame clones only, minus some. That table supplies the V and J calls and clone size; D and trimming were determined from the DNA. The sample lists 50,000 to 65,000 clones, 85% to 90% occurring once. Sequencing was performed on peripheral blood. The chain recombines TRBV24-1 with TRBJ2-7, with 10 bases fitting TRBD1. The sequence was obtained from a human donor in a cohort sampled during active COVID-19. CDR3 loop: CATSDLDLDRGGEQYF. In nucleotides, the CDR3 is TGTGCCACCAGTGATTTAGATTTGGACAGGGGGGGCGAGCAGTACTTC.